This record concerns one T cell receptor (beta chain) sequence. The antigen is undetermined. This sample was included in a study of response to subunit inactivated influenza vaccine. Notes on the study in general: Researchers suggested that each seasonal influenza vaccination recruits few new T cells.

The CDR3 consists of 17 residues. Trimming shortened V by 3 bases and J by 0 bases, and 17 bases separated the two germline ends. Germline CDR1 reads MNHEY; CDR2 reads SVGAGI. TCRdb analysed the RT-PCR reads with MiXCR anew, one entry per CDR3 protein. This table has around 580,000 distinct CDR3 sequences, roughly 12% appearing once. The specimen comprised PBMCs from blood, sampled on the day of vaccination. The chain is built from TRBV6-5 and TRBJ1-1, with D perhaps TRBD1 (5 bases). This receptor was identified in a man aged 50-59 years who received an inactivated influenza vaccine. The CDR3 spells CASSYGKGALMNTEAFF. Here the CDR3 DNA reads TGTGCCAGCAGTTATGGGAAAGGGGCGCTCATGAACACTGAAGCTTTCTTT.